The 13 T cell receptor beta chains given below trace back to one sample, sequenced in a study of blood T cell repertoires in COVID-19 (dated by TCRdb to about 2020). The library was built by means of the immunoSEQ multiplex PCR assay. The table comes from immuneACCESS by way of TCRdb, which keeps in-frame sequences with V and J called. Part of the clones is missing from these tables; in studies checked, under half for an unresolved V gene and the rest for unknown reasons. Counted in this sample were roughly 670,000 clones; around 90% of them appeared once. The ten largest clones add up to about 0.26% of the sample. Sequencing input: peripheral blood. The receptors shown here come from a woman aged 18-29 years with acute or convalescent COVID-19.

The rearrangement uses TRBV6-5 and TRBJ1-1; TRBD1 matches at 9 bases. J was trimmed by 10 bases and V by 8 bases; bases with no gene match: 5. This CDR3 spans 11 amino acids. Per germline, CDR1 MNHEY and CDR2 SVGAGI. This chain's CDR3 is CASDRQGGAFF. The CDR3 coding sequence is TGTGCCAGCGACAGACAGGGGGGAGCTTTCTTT.

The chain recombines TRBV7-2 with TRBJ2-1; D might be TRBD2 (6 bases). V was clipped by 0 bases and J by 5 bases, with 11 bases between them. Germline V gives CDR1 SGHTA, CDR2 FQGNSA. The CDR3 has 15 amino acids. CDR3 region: CASSLATRSNNEQFF. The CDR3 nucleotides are TGTGCCAGCAGCTTAGCGACTAGGTCTAACAATGAGCAGTTCTTC. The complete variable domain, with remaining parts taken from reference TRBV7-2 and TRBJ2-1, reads GAGVSQSPSNKVTEKGKDVELRCDPISGHTALYWYRQSLGQGLEFLIYFQGNSAPDKSGLPSDRFSAERTGGSVSTLTIQRTQQEDSAVYLCASSLATRSNNEQFFGPGTRLTVL.

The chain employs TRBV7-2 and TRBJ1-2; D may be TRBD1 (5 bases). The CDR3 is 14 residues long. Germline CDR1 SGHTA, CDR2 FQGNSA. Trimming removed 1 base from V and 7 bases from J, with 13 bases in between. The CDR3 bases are TGTGCCAGCAGCTTAGGGGCAGGGCCCGGTGGCTACACCTTC. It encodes CASSLGAGPGGYTF. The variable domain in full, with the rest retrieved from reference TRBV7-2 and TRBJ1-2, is GAGVSQSPSNKVTEKGKDVELRCDPISGHTALYWYRQSLGQGLEFLIYFQGNSAPDKSGLPSDRFSAERTGGSVSTLTIQRTQQEDSAVYLCASSLGAGPGGYTFGSGTRLTVV.

CDR3 nucleotide sequence: TGTGCCAGCAGCTTGTTGGGGGGAAGTTATAATTCACCCCTCCACTTT. Amino acids: CASSLLGGSYNSPLHF. This rearrangement joins TRBV7-2 to TRBJ1-6, with D perhaps matching TRBD1 (5 bases). The CDR3 consists of 16 residues. The V end lost 3 bases, the J end lost 4 bases, and 13 bases lay between the germline ends. Germline lookup yields CDR1 SGHTA and CDR2 FQGNSA.

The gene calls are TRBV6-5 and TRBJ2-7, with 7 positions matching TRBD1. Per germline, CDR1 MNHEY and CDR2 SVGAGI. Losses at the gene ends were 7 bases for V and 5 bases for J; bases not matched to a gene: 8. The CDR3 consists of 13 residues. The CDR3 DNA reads TGTGCCAGCACTCGACAGGGTGGGAACGAGCAGTACTTC. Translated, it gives CASTRQGGNEQYF.

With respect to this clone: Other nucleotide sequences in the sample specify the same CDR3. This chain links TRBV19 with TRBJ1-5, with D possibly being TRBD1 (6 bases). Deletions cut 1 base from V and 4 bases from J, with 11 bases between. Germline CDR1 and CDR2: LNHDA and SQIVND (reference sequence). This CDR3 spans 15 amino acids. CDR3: CASSIGTGSNQPQHF. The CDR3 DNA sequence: TGTGCCAGTAGTATAGGTACAGGGTCGAATCAGCCCCAGCATTTT.

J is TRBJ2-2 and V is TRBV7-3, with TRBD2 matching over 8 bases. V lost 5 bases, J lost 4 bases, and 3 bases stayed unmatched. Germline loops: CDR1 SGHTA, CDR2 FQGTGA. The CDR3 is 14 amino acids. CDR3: CASSPGTSTGELFF. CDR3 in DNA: TGTGCCAGCAGCCCCGGGACTAGCACCGGGGAGCTGTTTTTT.

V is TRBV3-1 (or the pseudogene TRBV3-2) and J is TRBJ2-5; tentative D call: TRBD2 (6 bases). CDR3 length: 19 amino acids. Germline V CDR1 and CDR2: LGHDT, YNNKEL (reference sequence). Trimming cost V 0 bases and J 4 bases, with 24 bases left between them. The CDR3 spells CASSQETFVPGEDIETQYF. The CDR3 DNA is TGTGCCAGCAGCCAAGAGACGTTTGTTCCCGGGGAGGACATAGAGACCCAGTACTTC.

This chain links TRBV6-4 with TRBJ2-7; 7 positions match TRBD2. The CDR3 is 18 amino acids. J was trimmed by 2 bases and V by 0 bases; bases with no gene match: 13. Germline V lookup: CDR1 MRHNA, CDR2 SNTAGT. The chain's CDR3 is CASSDSTRLAGDTYEQYF. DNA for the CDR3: TGTGCCAGCAGTGACTCGACTAGGTTGGCGGGGGATACCTACGAGCAGTACTTC.

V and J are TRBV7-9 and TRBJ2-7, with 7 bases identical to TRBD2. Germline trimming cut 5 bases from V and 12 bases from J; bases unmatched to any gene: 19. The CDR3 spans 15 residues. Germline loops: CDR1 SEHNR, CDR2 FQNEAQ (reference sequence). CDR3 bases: TGTGCCAGCAGCCCACCCTTAGGGAGGGAACACGTCCCGTACTTC. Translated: CASSPPLGREHVPYF.

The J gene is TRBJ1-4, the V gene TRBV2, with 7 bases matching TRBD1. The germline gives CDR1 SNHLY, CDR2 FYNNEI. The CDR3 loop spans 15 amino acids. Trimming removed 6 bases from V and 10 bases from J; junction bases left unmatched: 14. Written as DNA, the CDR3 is TGTGCCAGCAGGGGACCGACAGGGCATCAAGGAAAACTGTTTTTT. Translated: CASRGPTGHQGKLFF.

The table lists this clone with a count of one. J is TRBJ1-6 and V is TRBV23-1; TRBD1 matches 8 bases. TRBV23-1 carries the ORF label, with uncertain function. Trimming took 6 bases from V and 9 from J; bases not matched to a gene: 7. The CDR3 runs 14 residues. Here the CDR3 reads CASRDRDKGSPLHF. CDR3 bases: TGCGCCAGCAGGGACAGGGATAAGGGTTCACCCCTCCACTTT.

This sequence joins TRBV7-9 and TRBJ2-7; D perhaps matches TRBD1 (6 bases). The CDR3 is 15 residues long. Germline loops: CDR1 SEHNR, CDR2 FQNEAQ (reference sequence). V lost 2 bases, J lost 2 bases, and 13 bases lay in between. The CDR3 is CASSLKQGITYEQYF. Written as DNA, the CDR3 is TGTGCCAGCAGCTTAAAACAGGGAATTACCTACGAGCAGTACTTC.